This TCR beta chain was observed in a study of blood T cell repertoires in COVID-19 (dated by TCRdb to the early 2020s). Background for the entire study: The collaborator samples originated in the United States, Italy and Spain and spanned the acute and convalescent phases of COVID-19. The dataset comprised deeply sampled blood TCRbeta repertoires from subjects exposed to, actively infected with, or recovered from COVID-19. The material from the prospective study consisted of cDNA or gDNA derived from T cells, B-cell-depleted T cells, or PBMCs. The repertoires were made available in a free public database intended to serve as a resource for research on the immune response to SARS-CoV-2. Where available, HLA class I and class II types were taken from metadata supplied by the sample provider and were not determined by assay-based typing. The samples were drawn from the first 160 participants of the ongoing ImmuneRACE study and from 1,254 subjects provided by 6 global collaborators. A de-identified subject ID, COVID-19 status, age in years and sex were almost always included in the sample metadata. What the authors observed across the whole study: The amount of clinical and demographic metadata varied by source and participant and was provided uncurated.

With regard to this clone: The clone's antigen remains unknown. No clone much larger than this one lies a single base away; base qualities are absent.

TCRbeta CDR3 regions were amplified from genomic DNA by means of the immunoSEQ Assay, a bias-controlled multiplex PCR. As for the authors' bioinformatics: The number of nucleated cells in each sample was estimated from the amplification of reference gene primers within the assay. Sequence reads were collapsed and filtered to measure the absolute abundance of every unique TCRbeta CDR3 rearrangement. Productive Simpson clonality was computed per sample as the square root of Simpson's diversity index over productive rearrangements. Not all clones reach the TCRdb copy of this immuneACCESS table, which keeps in-frame sequences only. Checked studies attribute under half of the gap to unresolved V genes and leave the rest unexplained. That table supplies the V and J calls and clone size; D and trimming were determined from the DNA. Recorded for this sample are around 81,000 clones; about 90% of them occurred a single time. Jointly, the top ten make up roughly 4.8% of the sample.

Each collaborating institution followed its own protocols to collect whole blood in K2EDTA tubes. For TCRbeta analysis, collaborators shipped samples as frozen whole blood, isolated PBMCs, or DNA extracted from either of those sample types. From the germline V gene (reference sequence), CDR1 is SEHNR and CDR2 is FQNEAQ. The CDR3 starts with the cysteine, ends with the phenylalanine, and has 15 residues. CDR3 DNA only is kept here, 45 bases in frame from base 1. The V end loses 3 bases and the J end loses 10 bases, and a stretch of 16 bases separates them. The TCR originated in a woman older than 75 with acute or convalescent COVID-19. Sequencing input: peripheral blood. The chain uses TRBV7-9 and TRBJ1-6; the D gene is not confidently resolved. The CDR3 sequence is CASSFSSTTGSPLHF. The nucleotides read TGTGCCAGCAGCTTCTCGTCTACAACGGGGTCACCCCTCCACTTT.